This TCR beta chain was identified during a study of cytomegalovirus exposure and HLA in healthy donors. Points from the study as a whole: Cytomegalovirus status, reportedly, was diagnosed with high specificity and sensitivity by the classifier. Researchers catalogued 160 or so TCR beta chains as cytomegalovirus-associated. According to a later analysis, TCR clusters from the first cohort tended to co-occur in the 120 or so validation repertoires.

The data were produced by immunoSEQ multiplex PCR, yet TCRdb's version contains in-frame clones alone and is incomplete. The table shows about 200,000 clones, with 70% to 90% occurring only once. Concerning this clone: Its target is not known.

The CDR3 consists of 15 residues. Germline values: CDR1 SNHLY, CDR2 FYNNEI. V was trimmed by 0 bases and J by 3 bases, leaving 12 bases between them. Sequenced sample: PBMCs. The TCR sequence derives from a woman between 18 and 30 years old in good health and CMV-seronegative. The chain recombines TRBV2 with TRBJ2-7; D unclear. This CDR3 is CASSEARQADYEQYF. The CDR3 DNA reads TGTGCCAGCAGTGAAGCTCGGCAGGCAGACTACGAGCAGTACTTC.